This T cell receptor (beta chain) is drawn from a study of T cell responses to AZD1222 COVID-19 vaccine. The method was immunoSEQ multiplex PCR; TCRdb's version includes in-frame clones alone and lacks a portion of them. The sample lists 110,000 or so clones; about 86% were seen once. This clone turned up a few times. This TCR was sampled from an adult who received the AZD1222 COVID-19 vaccine. The sample in question was peripheral blood, obtained 28 days after the second AZD1222 dose.

The CDR3 loop reads CASSFGTSGVGSTDTQYF. Here the CDR3 DNA reads TGCGCCAGCAGCTTCGGGACTAGCGGGGTTGGGAGCACAGATACGCAGTATTTT. This chain connects TRBV5-1 to TRBJ2-3; TRBD2 matches at 13 bases. V trimming: 2 bases; J trimming: 0 bases; junction bases outside the gene matches: 6. Per the germline V gene, CDR1 is SGHRS and CDR2 is YFSETQ. The CDR3 consists of 18 residues. Together with reference TRBV5-1 and TRBJ2-3, the CDR3 gives the full variable domain: KAGVTQTPRYLIKTRGQQVTLSCSPISGHRSVSWYQQTPGQGLQFLFEYFSETQRNKGNFPGRFSGRQFSNSRSEMNVSTLELGDSALYLCASSFGTSGVGSTDTQYFGPGTRLTVL.